A single sample gave rise to the 10 T cell receptor beta chains below, sequenced in a study of T cells in Graves' hyperthyroidism and ophthalmopathy (dated by TCRdb to between 2018 and 2020). Receptor amplification or capture employed multiplex PCR. For sequencing, an Illumina HiSeq 2000 was employed. Amplification of TCR beta CDR3 regions was carried out from RNA transcripts. A first-round RT-PCR of the TCR CDR3 used the HTBI primer set with the Qiagen OneStep RT-PCR kit. The public reads were quality trimmed at Q25 with fastp and then assembled into clones with MiXCR by TCRdb, keeping productive beta chains. One record per CDR3 amino acid sequence lists the most common genes and DNA. Counted in this sample were a few hundred thousand distinct CDR3 sequences; around 14% of them appeared once. In total, the top ten clones hold roughly 5.7% of the sample. The sequenced material came from blood. These receptors originate from a woman aged 25 to 45 with Graves' hyperthyroidism that later progressed to Graves' ophthalmopathy.

Ten or more counts support this clonotype. J is TRBJ2-7 and V is TRBV11-1; TRBD1 agrees at 9 bases. With 1 base clipped from V and 3 bases from J, the junction kept 4 bases outside the gene matches. Germline lookup yields CDR1 SGHAT and CDR2 FQDESV (reference sequence). This CDR3 comprises 15 residues. CDR3 DNA: TGTGCCAGCAGCTTAGGAGGGACAGGGTACTACGAGCAGTACTTC. Amino acid sequence: CASSLGGTGYYEQYF.

A word on this clonotype: A much larger clone differs by one base, so this may be a read error. The chain links TRBV5-1 to TRBJ1-2; a weak D match, TRBD1 (5 bases). CDR3 length: 15 residues. CDR1 is SGHRS, CDR2 YFSETQ, per germline. CDR3 coding DNA: TGCGCCAGCAGCGGCGGTGGGGGATTTAACTATAGCTACACCTTC. This sequence encodes CASSGGGGFNYSYTF.

This clonotype was seen more than once but under ten times. The CDR3: CASSYGERVPYNEQFF. The CDR3, as DNA: TGTGCCAGCAGTTACGGGGAGCGAGTCCCCTACAATGAGCAGTTCTTC. The genes are TRBV6-2 or TRBV6-3 and TRBJ2-1; possible D gene TRBD2, 5 bases. Looked up from germline, CDR1 is MNHEY and CDR2 is SVGEGT. V lost 2 bases, J lost 2 bases, and 13 bases lay in between. The CDR3 length is 16 residues.

This clonotype came up many times. V usage is TRBV2 and J usage is TRBJ1-1, with D unresolved. The CDR3 sequence is 14 residues long. Germline CDR1 SNHLY, CDR2 FYNNEI. Trimming removed 7 bases from V and 1 base from J, with 13 bases in between. The CDR3 loop is CASTELQPNTEAFF. The CDR3 bases are TGTGCCAGCACCGAACTCCAACCGAACACTGAAGCTTTCTTT.

V is TRBV6-1 and J is TRBJ1-6, with TRBD1 as a possible D gene (5 bases). V was clipped by 10 bases and J by 4 bases, with 17 bases between them. The CDR3 contains 15 residues. Germline V gene lookup returns CDR1 MNHNS and CDR2 SASEGT. The chain's CDR3 is CATRTGGKYNSPLHF. DNA of the CDR3: TGTGCCACCCGGACCGGGGGGAAGTATAATTCACCCCTCCACTTT.

In this sample, this clonotype turned up many times. The V gene is TRBV2, the J gene TRBJ2-6, with D perhaps assigned TRBD1 or TRBD2 (5 bases each). The CDR3 length is 17 residues. Germline CDR1 is SNHLY and CDR2 is FYNNEI. V was clipped by 7 bases and J by 0 bases, with 16 bases between them. CDR3: CASNSGPAGSGANVLTF. The CDR3 DNA follows: TGTGCCAGCAATTCGGGGCCCGCCGGCTCTGGGGCCAACGTCCTGACTTTC.

In regard to this clonotype: This CDR3 fails to terminate in the conserved phenylalanine or tryptophan, so it likely reflects a read error. The DNA is omitted, as the CDR3 cannot be located on it reliably, and the CDR3 follows TCRdb's listing. The chain employs TRBV7-2 and TRBJ1-4. The CDR3 is 14 amino acids long, termini counted. Germline V lookup: CDR1 SGHTA, CDR2 FQGNSA. The CDR3 here is CASSSLGPNEKLSL.

This clonotype was observed many times. The rearrangement links TRBV12-3 or TRBV12-4 to TRBJ2-7; no definite D call. The V end lost 6 bases, the J end lost 6 bases, and 12 bases lay between the germline ends. The length of the CDR3 is 12 residues. This chain's CDR3 is CASRHHWGEQYF. The CDR3 bases are TGTGCCAGCAGGCACCATTGGGGCGAGCAGTACTTC.

This clonotype came up a few times. The V gene is TRBV29-1, the J gene TRBJ2-6; no firm D call. V was trimmed by 2 bases and J by 1 base, leaving 12 bases between them. The CDR3 runs 16 residues. The germline V gene has CDR1 SQVTM and CDR2 ANQGSEA. The CDR3 sequence is CSVERARNSGANVLTF. CDR3 DNA sequence: TGCAGCGTTGAAAGGGCCAGAAATTCTGGGGCCAACGTCCTGACTTTC.

In its sample, this clonotype was seen many times. The CDR3: CASSLGQEQFF. DNA of the CDR3: TGTGCCAGCAGCTTAGGACAGGAGCAGTTCTTC. The chain employs TRBV7-2 and TRBJ2-1; a possible D gene is TRBD1 (5 bases). This CDR3 has 11 amino acids. Per the germline V gene, CDR1 is SGHTA and CDR2 is FQGNSA. V was clipped by 1 base and J by 10 bases, with 5 bases between them.